The clone carrying this T cell receptor (beta chain) was found a few times. Its antigen is still unknown. This specimen belongs to a study of human T cells and chemical hapten exposure. Study-level background: Chiefly female patients presented with alopecia areata, totalis or universalis. Study results and caveats: The number of TCRs over 1 in 1000 frequency stayed unchanged after DPC. Significantly more large CDR3 similarity clusters arose among expanded TCRs than among controls.

TCRdb called the RACE reads again in MiXCR, with one record for every CDR3 protein. The sample yields approximately 90,000 distinct CDR3 sequences, approximately 10% seen once. The germline V gene encodes CDR1 MNHNS and CDR2 SASEGT. CDR3 length: 14 amino acids. The V and J ends lost 4 bases and 2 bases, in that order; junction bases with no gene match: 4. The time point is: patch test 2, 6 weeks after DPC sensitization. Treatment indicated: therapeutic diphenylcyclopropenone sensitization with weekly scalp DPC. Each donor was an alopecia patient between 18 and 70 years of age who qualified for DPC. The sample here was whole blood, taken in connection with sensitization to the hapten diphenylcyclopropenone (DPC). This rearrangement joins TRBV6-1 to TRBJ2-7; 8 nucleotides agree with TRBD1. This receptor was obtained from a man aged 40-49 years with alopecia areata. Some clones in this sample may be carry-over from other donors' samples. The CDR3 reads CASSGQGPAYEQYV. The CDR3 DNA is TGTGCCAGCAGTGGACAGGGGCCGGCCTACGAGCAGTACGTC.